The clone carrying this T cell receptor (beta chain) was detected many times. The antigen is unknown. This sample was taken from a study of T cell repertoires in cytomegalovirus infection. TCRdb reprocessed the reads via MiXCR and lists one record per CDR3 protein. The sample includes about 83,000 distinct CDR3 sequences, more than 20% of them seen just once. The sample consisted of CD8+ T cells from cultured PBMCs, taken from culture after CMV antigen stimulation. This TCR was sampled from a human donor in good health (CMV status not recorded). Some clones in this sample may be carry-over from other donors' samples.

The chain's CDR3 is CASSKGGGRDTQYF. CDR3 coding DNA: TGTGCCAGCAGCAAGGGGGGGGGCAGGGATACGCAGTATTTT. The chain carries TRBV7-8 and TRBJ2-3; D might be TRBD2 (7 bases). Germline V lookup: CDR1 SGHVS, CDR2 FQNEAQ. The CDR3 totals 14 residues. V dropped 5 bases and J dropped 6 bases, with 15 bases sitting between them.